This T cell receptor (beta chain) was documented in a study of T cells after somatic rescue of genetic block. Only in-frame clones appear in the TCRdb table, and some are missing; sequencing was by immunoSEQ multiplex PCR. Among 55,000 or so clones listed, more than 90% were seen once. The germline gives CDR1 WSHSY, CDR2 SAAADI. This CDR3 region has 14 residues. Losses at the gene ends were 10 bases for V and 2 bases for J; bases not matched to a gene: 9. This rearrangement joins TRBV10-2 to TRBJ2-7, with TRBD2 matching 9 bases. This sequence originates from a child under two years old. The sample was peripheral blood mononuclear cells (PBMCs). The CDR3: CATLAGLAAYEQYF. CDR3 nucleotides: TGCGCCACCCTAGCGGGGCTAGCGGCCTACGAGCAGTACTTC.